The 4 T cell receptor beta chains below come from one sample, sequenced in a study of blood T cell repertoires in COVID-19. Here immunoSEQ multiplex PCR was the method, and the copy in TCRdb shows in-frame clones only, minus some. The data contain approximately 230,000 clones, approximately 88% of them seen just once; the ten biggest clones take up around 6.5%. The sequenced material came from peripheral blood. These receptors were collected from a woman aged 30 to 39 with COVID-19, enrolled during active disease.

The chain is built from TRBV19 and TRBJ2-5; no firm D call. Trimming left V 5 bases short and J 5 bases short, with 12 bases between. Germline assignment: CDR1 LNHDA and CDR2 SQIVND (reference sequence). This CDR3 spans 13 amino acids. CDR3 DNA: TGTGCCAGTAGTTATACAGCTTTCGAGACCCAGTACTTC. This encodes CASSYTAFETQYF.

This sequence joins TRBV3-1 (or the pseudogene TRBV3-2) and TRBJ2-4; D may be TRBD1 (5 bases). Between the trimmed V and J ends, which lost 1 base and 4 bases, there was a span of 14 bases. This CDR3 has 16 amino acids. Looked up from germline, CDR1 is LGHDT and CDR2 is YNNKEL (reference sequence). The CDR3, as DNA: TGTGCCAGCAGCCAAGTGGGGCAACACTTAAAAAACATTCAGTACTTC. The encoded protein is CASSQVGQHLKNIQYF.

The CDR3 coding sequence is TGTGCCAGCAGCCAACTAACCAGCGGGGGGTCTTTTAAGTTCTTC. Translating gives CASSQLTSGGSFKFF. V usage is TRBV7-9 and J usage is TRBJ2-1; 9 bases agree with TRBD2. The CDR3 has 15 residues. Looked up from germline, CDR1 is SEHNR and CDR2 is FQNEAQ (reference sequence). Losses at the gene ends were 5 bases for V and 14 bases for J; bases not matched to a gene: 16. Variable domain in full (rest from reference TRBV7-9 and TRBJ2-1): DTGVSQNPRHKITKRGQNVTFRCDPISEHNRLYWYRQTLGQGPEFLTYFQNEAQLEKSRLLSDRFSAERPKGSFSTLEIQRTEQGDSAMYLCASSQLTSGGSFKFFGPGTRLTVL.

The chain's CDR3 is CASGLRGGGDTQYF. In DNA form, the CDR3 reads TGTGCCAGCGGGTTGCGGGGGGGCGGTGATACGCAGTATTTT. The chain has TRBV28 and TRBJ2-3; 9 bases fit TRBD2. Unmatched junction bases numbered 9, after V lost 8 bases and J lost 6 bases. This CDR3 contains 14 residues. Per the germline V gene, CDR1 is MDHEN and CDR2 is SYDVKM.